This T cell receptor beta chain was sequenced in a study of shared clonotypes between healthy human individuals. Study results and caveats: Donors were few, which limited the genetic and exposure-history diversity represented.

Nashville, Tennessee was home to all donors, who were Caucasian adults. Worth noting for this clone: Its specificity is unknown.

How the authors handled the data: ImmunoSEQ only sent back junction sequences with no quality scores, so filtering was done differently. The method was immunoSEQ multiplex PCR; TCRdb's version includes in-frame clones alone and lacks a portion of them. The DNA gave D and trimming, while V, J and clone size come from that table. Here the sample spans about 2.3 million clones, approximately 95% being singletons. Sequenced material: naive CD4+ T cells from PBMCs. Documented subset: CD45RA+ positively selected. The source is a man aged 18 to 35 in good health. Some clones in this sample may be carry-over from other donors' samples.

The DNA for the CDR3 is TGTGCCAGCGGGCGACTGGATACGCAGTATTTT. It yields the protein CASGRLDTQYF. This chain connects TRBV28 to TRBJ2-3; no clear D gene. V dropped 8 bases and J dropped 6 bases, with 9 bases sitting between them. The germline V gene has CDR1 MDHEN and CDR2 SYDVKM. CDR3 length: 11 amino acids.